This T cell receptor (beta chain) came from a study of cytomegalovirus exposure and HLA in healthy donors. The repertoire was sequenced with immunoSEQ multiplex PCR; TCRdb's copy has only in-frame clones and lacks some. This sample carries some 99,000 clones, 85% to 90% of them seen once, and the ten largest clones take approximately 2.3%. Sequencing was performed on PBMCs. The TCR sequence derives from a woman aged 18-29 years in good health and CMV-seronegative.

The CDR3 region is CASSQDHTSGANVLTF. The CDR3 DNA reads TGCGCCAGCAGCCAAGATCACACCTCTGGGGCCAACGTCCTGACTTTC. V is TRBV4-3 and J is TRBJ2-6; no reliable D call. The germline V gene has CDR1 LGHNA and CDR2 YSLEER. Trimming removed 0 bases at V and 0 bases at J, with 6 bases between. There are 16 residues in the CDR3.